A selection of T cell receptor beta chains follows, all from one sample in a study of T cell repertoires in cytomegalovirus infection. TCRdb re-analysed the reads in MiXCR, keeping a single row per CDR3 protein. The data contain about 450,000 distinct CDR3 sequences, approximately 32% of them singletons. The sequencing sample was made of PBMCs. The source of these receptors is a human donor in good health (CMV status not recorded). Some clones in this sample may be carry-over from other donors' samples. Each CDR3 is given with its conserved first and last residue. The order of the fields is clone size, D gene, V gene, J gene, CDR3 protein, CDR3 DNA. A D gene is named only where the DNA matches it firmly. Clone size is shown for a subset of rows, as once, few, many or a class of expanded clone.

clone size: NA
D gene: TRBD1
V gene: TRBV7-9
J gene: TRBJ2-3
CDR3 protein: CASSLGQGLTQYF
CDR3 DNA: TGTGCCAGCAGCTTGGGACAGGGTCTTACGCAGTATTTT

clone size: NA
D gene: TRBD2
V gene: TRBV19
J gene: TRBJ2-1
CDR3 protein: CASSIVRSGGSYNEQFF
CDR3 DNA: TGTGCCAGTAGTATAGTGAGAAGCGGGGGGTCCTACAATGAGCAGTTCTTC

clone size: NA
D gene: TRBD1
V gene: TRBV6-5
J gene: TRBJ2-5
CDR3 protein: CASSYSRQGDRETQYF
CDR3 DNA: TGTGCCAGCAGTTACTCGAGACAGGGGGATAGGGAGACCCAGTACTTC

clone size: NA
D gene: TRBD2
V gene: TRBV7-2
J gene: TRBJ2-1
CDR3 protein: CASSLVAGGPLGEQFF
CDR3 DNA: TGTGCCAGCAGCTTAGTGGCGGGGGGGCCTCTAGGGGAGCAGTTCTTC

clone size: NA
D gene: NA
V gene: TRBV7-2
J gene: TRBJ2-1
CDR3 protein: CASSLPAGRNNENFF
CDR3 DNA: TGTGCCAGCAGCTTACCCGCGGGGCGAAACAATGAGAATTTCTTC

clone size: few
D gene: NA
V gene: TRBV6-6
J gene: TRBJ2-7
CDR3 protein: CASSEDRTSYEQYF
CDR3 DNA: TGTGCCAGCAGTGAGGACAGAACCTCCTACGAGCAGTACTTC

clone size: NA
D gene: NA
V gene: TRBV20-1
J gene: TRBJ2-7
CDR3 protein: CSAREPGAASSYEQYF
CDR3 DNA: TGCAGTGCTAGAGAGCCGGGGGCCGCGAGCTCCTACGAGCAGTACTTC

clone size: few
D gene: NA
V gene: TRBV3-1
J gene: TRBJ1-1
CDR3 protein: CASSQPGMNTEAFF
CDR3 DNA: TGTGCCAGCAGCCAACCAGGTATGAACACTGAAGCTTTCTTT

clone size: few
D gene: NA
V gene: TRBV9
J gene: TRBJ1-6
CDR3 protein: CASSVEGGGSSYNSPLHF
CDR3 DNA: TGTGCCAGCAGCGTAGAGGGAGGGGGAAGCTCCTATAATTCACCCCTCCACTTT

clone size: few
D gene: TRBD1
V gene: TRBV5-6
J gene: TRBJ2-7
CDR3 protein: CASSPGTGLHEQYF
CDR3 DNA: TGTGCCAGCAGCCCCGGGACAGGGCTCCACGAGCAGTACTTC

clone size: few
D gene: TRBD1
V gene: TRBV7-8
J gene: TRBJ1-2
CDR3 protein: CASSAQGAPIPGYGYTF
CDR3 DNA: TGTGCCAGCAGCGCCCAGGGGGCCCCTATTCCTGGCTATGGCTACACCTTC

clone size: few
D gene: NA
V gene: TRBV23-1
J gene: TRBJ1-5
CDR3 protein: CASTTSPSTESQPQHF
CDR3 DNA: TGCGCCAGCACCACCAGTCCCTCTACAGAAAGTCAGCCCCAGCATTTT

clone size: few
D gene: NA
V gene: TRBV19
J gene: TRBJ1-1
CDR3 protein: CASRQAGGTEAFF
CDR3 DNA: TGTGCCAGTAGGCAAGCTGGGGGCACTGAAGCTTTCTTT

clone size: NA
D gene: NA
V gene: TRBV7-2
J gene: TRBJ2-2
CDR3 protein: CASSLGVAELFF
CDR3 DNA: TGTGCCAGCAGCTTAGGAGTCGCGGAGCTGTTTTTT

clone size: few
D gene: NA
V gene: TRBV12-3/TRBV12-4
J gene: TRBJ1-5
CDR3 protein: CASSIQGRGGGAGNQPQHF
CDR3 DNA: TGTGCCAGCAGTATACAGGGCAGGGGAGGCGGAGCGGGTAATCAGCCCCAGCATTTT

clone size: NA
D gene: NA
V gene: TRBV27
J gene: TRBJ1-6
CDR3 protein: CASSFRGNSPLHF
CDR3 DNA: TGTGCCAGCAGTTTTAGGGGGAATTCACCCCTCCACTTT

clone size: NA
D gene: NA
V gene: TRBV7-3
J gene: TRBJ2-6
CDR3 protein: CASSVDNSGANVLTF
CDR3 DNA: TGTGCCAGCAGCGTCGACAACTCCGGGGCCAACGTCCTGACTTTC

clone size: NA
D gene: NA
V gene: TRBV5-4
J gene: TRBJ2-1
CDR3 protein: CASSNRDSPLDEQFF
CDR3 DNA: TGTGCCAGCAGCAACCGGGACTCACCTCTGGATGAGCAGTTCTTC

clone size: NA
D gene: NA
V gene: TRBV7-6
J gene: TRBJ2-7
CDR3 protein: CASSPSGTPGQYF
CDR3 DNA: TGTGCCAGCAGCCCATCCGGGACGCCGGGGCAGTACTTC

clone size: NA
D gene: NA
V gene: TRBV5-4
J gene: TRBJ2-1
CDR3 protein: CASSFGQGNLGNEQFF
CDR3 DNA: TGTGCCAGCAGCTTCGGGCAGGGGAATTTGGGGAATGAGCAGTTCTTC

clone size: few
D gene: NA
V gene: TRBV27
J gene: TRBJ1-2
CDR3 protein: CASSLSGIKGYTF
CDR3 DNA: TGTGCCAGCAGTTTATCAGGGATTAAAGGCTACACCTTC